Listed below are T cell receptor beta chains from one sample, sequenced in a study of blood T cell repertoires in COVID-19. Profiled with immunoSEQ multiplex PCR; TCRdb holds only in-frame clones, not every one. The data show approximately 74,000 clones, approximately 83% seen once. The sequenced material came from peripheral blood. All receptors derive from a man at least 80 years old with active or convalescent COVID-19. CDR3s include the opening cysteine and the closing phenylalanine or tryptophan. The size entry is marked missing in some rows and otherwise reads once, few, many or a size class.

size: .
V: TRBV4-1
J: TRBJ2-7
length: 15
CDR3: CASSRTGGEGYEQYF

size: .
V: TRBV7-9
J: TRBJ2-1
length: 15
CDR3: CASSPPGGGYNEQFF

size: .
V: TRBV7-2
J: TRBJ2-3
length: 15
CDR3: CASSLAPRGTDTQYF

size: .
V: TRBV30
J: TRBJ1-1
length: 13
CDR3: CAWSGQGRTEAFF

size: .
V: TRBV5-1
J: TRBJ2-5
length: 15
CDR3: CASSLLTGGQETQYF

size: .
V: TRBV6-1
J: TRBJ2-3
length: 14
CDR3: CASSAAGGRDTQYF

size: .
V: TRBV19
J: TRBJ1-1
length: 12
CDR3: CASGSQGGEAFF

size: .
V: TRBV18
J: TRBJ1-1
length: 17
CDR3: CASSPRAQVGGNTEAFF

size: .
V: TRBV3-1/TRBV3-2
J: TRBJ2-7
length: 14
CDR3: CASSLTSGAYEQYF

size: .
V: TRBV19
J: TRBJ1-6
length: 12
CDR3: CASSMRFSPLHF

size: few
V: TRBV18
J: TRBJ2-3
length: 16
CDR3: CASSPVNAGGTDTQYF

size: few
V: TRBV5-6
J: TRBJ1-1
length: 13
CDR3: CASSTGHSVEAFF

size: .
V: TRBV7-9
J: TRBJ2-2
length: 14
CDR3: CASSKQGFTGELFF

size: .
V: TRBV10-3
J: TRBJ1-3
length: 15
CDR3: CAISEHISSGNTIYF

size: .
V: TRBV27
J: TRBJ1-2
length: 13
CDR3: CASSPDRVHGYTF

size: .
V: TRBV5-4
J: TRBJ2-1
length: 15
CDR3: CASSMGLAGRNEQFF

size: few
V: TRBV18
J: TRBJ2-2
length: 14
CDR3: CASSGTVNTGELFF

size: .
V: TRBV10-1
J: TRBJ1-4
length: 13
CDR3: CASQRGTNEKLFF

size: once
V: TRBV7-8
J: TRBJ2-5
length: 14
CDR3: CASSLAEGSETQYF

size: .
V: TRBV5-6
J: TRBJ2-7
length: 15
CDR3: CASSLGVGGVYEQYF

size: .
V: TRBV10-3
J: TRBJ2-1
length: 18
CDR3: CAISGPGQGVGSYNEQFF

size: .
V: TRBV2
J: TRBJ1-5
length: 13
CDR3: CASSPDSGRPQHF

size: .
V: TRBV6-2/TRBV6-3
J: TRBJ1-2
length: 12
CDR3: CASSQGRYGYTF

size: .
V: TRBV7-2
J: TRBJ2-5
length: 15
CDR3: CASSLEYGGQETQYF

size: .
V: TRBV6-6
J: TRBJ1-2
length: 15
CDR3: CASSYSPPETWGYTF

size: .
V: TRBV6-2/TRBV6-3
J: TRBJ2-1
length: 13
CDR3: CASSYPEINEQFF

size: .
V: TRBV3-1/TRBV3-2
J: TRBJ2-5
length: 14
CDR3: CASSQGRRQETQYF

size: .
V: TRBV6-1
J: TRBJ1-4
length: 14
CDR3: CASSAAGLGEKLFF

size: once
V: TRBV5-1
J: TRBJ2-7
length: 12
CDR3: CASSLDPGEQYF